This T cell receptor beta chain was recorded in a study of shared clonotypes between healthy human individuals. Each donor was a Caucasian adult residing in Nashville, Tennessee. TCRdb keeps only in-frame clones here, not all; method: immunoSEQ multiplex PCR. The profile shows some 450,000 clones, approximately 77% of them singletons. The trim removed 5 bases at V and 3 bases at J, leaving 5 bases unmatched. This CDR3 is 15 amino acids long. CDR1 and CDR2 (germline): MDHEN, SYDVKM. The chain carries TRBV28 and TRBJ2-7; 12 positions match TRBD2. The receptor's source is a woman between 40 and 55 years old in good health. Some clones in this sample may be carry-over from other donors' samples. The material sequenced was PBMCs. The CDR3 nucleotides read TGTGCCAGCAGTCCCCCGGGACTAGCGGGCTACGAGCAGTACTTC. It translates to CASSPPGLAGYEQYF.